This T cell receptor (beta chain) was obtained from a study of brain metastases from non-small cell lung cancer. The CDR3 covers 16 residues. Germline V gives CDR1 LGHNA, CDR2 YNFKEQ. Trimming cost V 0 bases and J 3 bases, with 14 bases left between them. Sequencing was performed with immunoSEQ multiplex PCR; in TCRdb, only in-frame clones are kept and a portion is missing. The sample includes 1,000 or so clones, approximately 85% of them seen just once. The chain joins TRBV4-2 to TRBJ2-5; tentatively, D is TRBD2 (6 bases). The source is a donor older than 35 with non-small cell lung cancer. Source material: tumor-adjacent normal tissue. CDR3 amino acids: CASSQEEGGLEETQYF. CDR3 in DNA: TGTGCCAGCAGCCAAGAGGAGGGCGGGTTAGAAGAGACCCAGTACTTC.